This T cell receptor beta chain is drawn from a study of beta chain features in type 1 diabetes. Reverse transcription of all isolated RNA meant that expressed TCRB transcripts were sequenced. Using immunoSEQ multiplex PCR, the repertoire was profiled, and TCRdb retains in-frame clones only, with some absent. The sample has just over 150,000 clones, around 10% seen once. V was trimmed by 10 bases and J by 3 bases, leaving 15 bases between them. CDR3 size: 13 residues. CDR1 and CDR2 (germline): SNHLY, FYNNEI. This clone was counted a few times. The sample consisted of central memory CD4+ T cells from blood. The gene calls are TRBV2 and TRBJ1-1; D gene unclear. This TCR derives from a man between 18 and 29 years old in good health. CDR3 sequence: CATKTGRDTEAFF. In DNA, the CDR3 is TGTGCCACCAAGACGGGGAGGGACACTGAAGCTTTCTTT.